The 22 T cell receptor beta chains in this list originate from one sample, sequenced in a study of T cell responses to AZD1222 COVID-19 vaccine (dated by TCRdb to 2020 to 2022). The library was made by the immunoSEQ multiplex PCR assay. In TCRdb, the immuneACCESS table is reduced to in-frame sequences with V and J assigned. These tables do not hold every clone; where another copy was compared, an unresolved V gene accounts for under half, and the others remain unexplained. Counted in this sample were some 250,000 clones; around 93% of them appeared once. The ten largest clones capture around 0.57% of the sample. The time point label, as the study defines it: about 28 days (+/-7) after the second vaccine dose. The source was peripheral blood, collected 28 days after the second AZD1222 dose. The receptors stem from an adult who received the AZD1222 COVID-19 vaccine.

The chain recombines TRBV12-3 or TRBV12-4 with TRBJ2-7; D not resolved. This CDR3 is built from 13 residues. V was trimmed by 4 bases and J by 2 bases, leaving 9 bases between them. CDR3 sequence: CASSSGDTYEQYF. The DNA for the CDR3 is TGTGCCAGCAGTTCTGGTGATACCTACGAGCAGTACTTC.

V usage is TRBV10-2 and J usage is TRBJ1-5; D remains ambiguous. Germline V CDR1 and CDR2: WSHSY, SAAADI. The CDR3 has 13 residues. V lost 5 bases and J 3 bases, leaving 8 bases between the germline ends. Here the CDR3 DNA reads TGCGCCAGCAGTATTACAGTCAATCAGCCCCAGCATTTT. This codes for CASSITVNQPQHF.

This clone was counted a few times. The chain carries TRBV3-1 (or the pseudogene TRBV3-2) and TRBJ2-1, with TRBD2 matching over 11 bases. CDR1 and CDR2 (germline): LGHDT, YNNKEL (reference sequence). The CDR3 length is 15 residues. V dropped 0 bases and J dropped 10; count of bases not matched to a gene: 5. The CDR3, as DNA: TGTGCCAGCAGCCAAGAACTAGCGGGAGTGAAGGAGCAGTTCTTC. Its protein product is CASSQELAGVKEQFF.

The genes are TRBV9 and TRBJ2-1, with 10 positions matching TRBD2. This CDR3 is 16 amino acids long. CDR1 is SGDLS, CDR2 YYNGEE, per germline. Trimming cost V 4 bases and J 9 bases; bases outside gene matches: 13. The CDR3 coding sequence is TGTGCCAGCAGCTCCGGAGGGCTAGCGGGAGAGTTTGAGCAGTTCTTC. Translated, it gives CASSSGGLAGEFEQFF.

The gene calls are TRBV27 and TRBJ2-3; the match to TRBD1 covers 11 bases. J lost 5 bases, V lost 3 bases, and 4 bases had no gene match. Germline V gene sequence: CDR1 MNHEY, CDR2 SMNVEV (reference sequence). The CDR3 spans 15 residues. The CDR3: CASSFWGQGGDTQYF. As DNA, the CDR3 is TGTGCCAGCAGTTTCTGGGGACAGGGGGGAGATACGCAGTATTTT.

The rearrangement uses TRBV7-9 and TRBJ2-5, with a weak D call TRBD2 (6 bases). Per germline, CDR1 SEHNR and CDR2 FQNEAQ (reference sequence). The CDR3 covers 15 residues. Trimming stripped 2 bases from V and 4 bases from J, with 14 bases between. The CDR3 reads CASSLNFGGVETQYF. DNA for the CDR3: TGTGCCAGCAGCTTAAATTTTGGAGGGGTAGAGACCCAGTACTTC. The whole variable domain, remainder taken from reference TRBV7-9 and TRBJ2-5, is DTGVSQNPRHKITKRGQNVTFRCDPISEHNRLYWYRQTLGQGPEFLTYFQNEAQLEKSRLLSDRFSAERPKGSFSTLEIQRTEQGDSAMYLCASSLNFGGVETQYFGPGTRLLVL.

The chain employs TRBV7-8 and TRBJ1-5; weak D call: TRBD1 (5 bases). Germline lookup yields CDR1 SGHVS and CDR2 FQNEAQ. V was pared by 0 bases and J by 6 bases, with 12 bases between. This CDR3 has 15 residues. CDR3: CASSLAVWGGQPQHF. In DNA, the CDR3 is TGTGCCAGCAGCTTAGCGGTATGGGGGGGTCAGCCCCAGCATTTT.

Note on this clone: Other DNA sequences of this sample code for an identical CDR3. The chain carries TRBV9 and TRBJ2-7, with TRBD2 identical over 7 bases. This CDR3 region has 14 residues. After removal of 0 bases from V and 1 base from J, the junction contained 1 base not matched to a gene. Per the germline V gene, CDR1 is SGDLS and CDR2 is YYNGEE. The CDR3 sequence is CASSVGRGSYEQYF. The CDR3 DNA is TGTGCCAGCAGCGTAGGGCGGGGGTCCTACGAGCAGTACTTC.

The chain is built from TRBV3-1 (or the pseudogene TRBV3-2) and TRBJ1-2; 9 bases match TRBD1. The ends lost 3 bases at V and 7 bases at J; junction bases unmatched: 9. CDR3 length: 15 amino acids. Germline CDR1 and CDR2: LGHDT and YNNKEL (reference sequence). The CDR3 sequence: CASSHSGQGKGGYTF. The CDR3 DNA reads TGTGCCAGCAGCCACTCGGGACAGGGTAAGGGTGGCTACACCTTC.

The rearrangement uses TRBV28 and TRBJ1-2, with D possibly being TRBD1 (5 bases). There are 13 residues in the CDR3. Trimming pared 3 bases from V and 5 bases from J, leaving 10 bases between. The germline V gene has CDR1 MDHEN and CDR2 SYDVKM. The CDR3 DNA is TGTGCCAGCAGTTTGCAGGGAAGTTATGGCTACACCTTC. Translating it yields CASSLQGSYGYTF.

The CDR3: CASSQMTGVSGANVLTF. In DNA form, the CDR3 reads TGTGCCAGCAGCCAAATGACAGGGGTATCTGGGGCCAACGTCCTGACTTTC. V gene TRBV3-1 (or the pseudogene TRBV3-2) combines with J gene TRBJ2-6; 8 bases are a match to TRBD1. V lost 2 bases and J lost 1; bases outside the gene matches: 4. Germline V CDR1 and CDR2: LGHDT, YNNKEL (reference sequence). This CDR3 comprises 17 residues.

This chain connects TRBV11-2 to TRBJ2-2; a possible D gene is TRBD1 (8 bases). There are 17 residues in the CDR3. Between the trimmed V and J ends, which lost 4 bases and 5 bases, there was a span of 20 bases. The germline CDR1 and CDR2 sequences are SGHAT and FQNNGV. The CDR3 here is CASSSPGGRGRTGELFF. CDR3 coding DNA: TGTGCCAGCAGCTCTCCGGGGGGCAGGGGGCGAACCGGGGAGCTGTTTTTT.

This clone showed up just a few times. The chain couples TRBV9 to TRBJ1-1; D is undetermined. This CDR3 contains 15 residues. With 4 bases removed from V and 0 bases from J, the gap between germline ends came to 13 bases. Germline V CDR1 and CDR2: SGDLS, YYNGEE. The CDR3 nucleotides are TGTGCCAGCAGCCCCCAGGTGGGGTTGAACACTGAAGCTTTCTTT. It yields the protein CASSPQVGLNTEAFF.

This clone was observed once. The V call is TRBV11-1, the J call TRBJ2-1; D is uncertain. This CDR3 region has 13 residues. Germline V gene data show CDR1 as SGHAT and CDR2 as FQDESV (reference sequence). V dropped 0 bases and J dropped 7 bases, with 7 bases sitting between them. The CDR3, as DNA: TGTGCCAGCAGCTTAGCGGGCGCAAATGAGCAGTTCTTC. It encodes CASSLAGANEQFF.

CDR3 nucleotide sequence: TGCGCCAGCAGCTTGAGAGGGGCGGAGACCCAGTACTTC. Its protein is CASSLRGAETQYF. The chain uses TRBV5-1 and TRBJ2-5; the D call may be TRBD1 or TRBD2 (5 bases each). Trimming left V 1 base short and J 5 bases short, with 9 bases between. This CDR3 comprises 13 residues. CDR1 SGHRS and CDR2 YFSETQ come from the germline V gene.

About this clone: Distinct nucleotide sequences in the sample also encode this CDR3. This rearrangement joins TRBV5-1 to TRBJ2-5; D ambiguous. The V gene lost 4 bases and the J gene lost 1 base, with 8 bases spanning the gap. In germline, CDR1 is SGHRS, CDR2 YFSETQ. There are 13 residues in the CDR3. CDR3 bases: TGCGCCAGCAGCCTCGGAGTCCAAGAGACCCAGTACTTC. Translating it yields CASSLGVQETQYF.

The CDR3 DNA reads TGTGCCAGCATCCCGCTAGGGAACACTGAAGCTTTCTTT. Translated, it gives CASIPLGNTEAFF. The chain employs TRBV6-5 and TRBJ1-1, with D uncertain. From germline, CDR1 is MNHEY and CDR2 SVGAGI. The CDR3 totals 13 residues. V lost 7 bases and J 1 base, leaving 10 bases between the germline ends.

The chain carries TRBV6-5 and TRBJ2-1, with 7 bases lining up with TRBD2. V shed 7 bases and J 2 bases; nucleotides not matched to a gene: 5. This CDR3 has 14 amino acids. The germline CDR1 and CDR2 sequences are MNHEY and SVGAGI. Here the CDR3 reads CASMIRGAYNEQFF. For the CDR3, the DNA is TGTGCCAGCATGATACGGGGGGCCTACAATGAGCAGTTCTTC.

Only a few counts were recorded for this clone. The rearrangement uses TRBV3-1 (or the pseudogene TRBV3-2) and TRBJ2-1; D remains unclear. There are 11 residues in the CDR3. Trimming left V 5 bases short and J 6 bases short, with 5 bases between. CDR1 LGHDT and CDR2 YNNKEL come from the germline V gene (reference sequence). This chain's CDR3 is CASSGFNEQFF. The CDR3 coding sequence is TGTGCCAGCAGCGGGTTCAATGAGCAGTTCTTC.

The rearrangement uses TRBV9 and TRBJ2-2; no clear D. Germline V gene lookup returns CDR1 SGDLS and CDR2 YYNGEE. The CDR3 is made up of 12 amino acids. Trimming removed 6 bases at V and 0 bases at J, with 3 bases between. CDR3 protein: CASTPNTGELFF. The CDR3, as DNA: TGTGCCAGCACCCCGAACACCGGGGAGCTGTTTTTT.

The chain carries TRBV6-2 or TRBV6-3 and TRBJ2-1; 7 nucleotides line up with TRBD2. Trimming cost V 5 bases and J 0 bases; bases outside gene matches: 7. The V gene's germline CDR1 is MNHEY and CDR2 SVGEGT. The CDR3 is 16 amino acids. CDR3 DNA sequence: TGTGCCAGCAGTGCCTCGGGGGGAGGCTCCTACAATGAGCAGTTCTTC. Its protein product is CASSASGGGSYNEQFF.

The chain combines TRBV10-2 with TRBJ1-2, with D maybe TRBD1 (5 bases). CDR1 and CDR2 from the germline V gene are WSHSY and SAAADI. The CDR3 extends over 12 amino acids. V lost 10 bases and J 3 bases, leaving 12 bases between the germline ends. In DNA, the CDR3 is TGCGCCATTAGGGAAGGGGACTATGGCTACACCTTC. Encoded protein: CAIREGDYGYTF.